This T cell receptor (beta chain) was sequenced during a study of chemoradiotherapy in HPV16-positive cancers. Germline V gene lookup returns CDR1 SGHVS and CDR2 FQNEAQ. V was trimmed by 9 bases and J by 2 bases, leaving 14 bases between them. This CDR3 is 14 amino acids long. Using immunoSEQ multiplex PCR, the repertoire was profiled, and TCRdb retains in-frame clones only, with some absent. The data contain several thousand clones, around 90% of them singletons. Repeated repertoire sampling spanned the course of chemoradiotherapy. Study-wide points: Only a couple of HPV16-positive patients supplied the functional HPV-specificity definition. Better recurrence-free survival went with HPV-responsive T-cell expansion in HPV16-positive patients. During treatment, candidate HPV-specific clones and E7-related motifs expanded in tumor.

A word on this clone: Its antigen is as yet unknown.

The specimen was blood, collected from a patient who underwent chemoradiotherapy. The sequence derives from a human donor with HPV-associated anogenital cancer. The V call is TRBV7-8, the J call TRBJ2-1, with D perhaps matching TRBD1 (6 bases). CDR3 amino acids: CASQTGWTYNEQFF. The CDR3 DNA sequence: TGTGCCAGTCAGACAGGTTGGACCTACAATGAGCAGTTCTTC.